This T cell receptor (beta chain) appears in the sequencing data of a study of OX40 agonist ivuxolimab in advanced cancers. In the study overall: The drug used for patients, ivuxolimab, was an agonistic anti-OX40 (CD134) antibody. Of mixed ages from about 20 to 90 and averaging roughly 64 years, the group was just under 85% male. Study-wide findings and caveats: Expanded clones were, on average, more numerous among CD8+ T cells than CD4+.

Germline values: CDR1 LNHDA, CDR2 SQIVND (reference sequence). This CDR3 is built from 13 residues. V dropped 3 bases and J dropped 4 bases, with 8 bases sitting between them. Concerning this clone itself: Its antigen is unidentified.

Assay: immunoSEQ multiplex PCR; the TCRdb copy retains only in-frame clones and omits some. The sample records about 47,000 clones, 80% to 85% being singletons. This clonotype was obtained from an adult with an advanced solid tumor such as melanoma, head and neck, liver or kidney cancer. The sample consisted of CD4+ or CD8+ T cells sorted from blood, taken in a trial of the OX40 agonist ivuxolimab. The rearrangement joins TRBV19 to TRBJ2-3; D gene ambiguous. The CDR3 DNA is TGTGCCAGTAGTATCGGTTATCCAGATACGCAGTATTTT. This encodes CASSIGYPDTQYF.